Listed below are T cell receptor beta chains from one sample, sequenced in a study of cytomegalovirus exposure and HLA in healthy donors. Data came from immunoSEQ multiplex PCR; TCRdb stores just in-frame clones and leaves some out. The sample carries approximately 300,000 clones, 84% recorded once. Sequencing was done on a sample of PBMCs. All receptors derive from a woman aged 35 to 49 in good health and CMV-seropositive. Both conserved end residues are part of each CDR3. D genes are given only for firm matches. Not every row has a clone size; where given, it reads once, few, many or a size class.

j_gene | abundance | v_gene | len | d_gene | CDR3nt | CDR3aa
TRBJ2-3 | . | TRBV19 | 13 | . | TGTGCCAGTAGTATAGTTGGAGTGGATACGCAGTATTTT | CASSIVGVDTQYF
TRBJ2-7 | . | TRBV21-1 | 16 | . | TGTGCCAGCAGCTCAACTAGCGGGAGGGCCCCCTACGAGCAGTACTTC | CASSSTSGRAPYEQYF
TRBJ1-4 | few | TRBV4-3 | 16 | TRBD1 | TGCGCCAGCAGCCAGGGGGACAGGGGGCGGTATGAAAAACTGTTTTTT | CASSQGDRGRYEKLFF
TRBJ1-5 | . | TRBV7-2 | 17 | . | TGTGCCAGCAGCTCCACCGCCATCGGGTTTAGCAATCAGCCCCAGCATTTT | CASSSTAIGFSNQPQHF
TRBJ1-1 | few | TRBV6-1 | 13 | . | TGTGCCTCATCCAAGACAGAGAACACTGAAGCTTTCTTT | CASSKTENTEAFF
TRBJ2-1 | . | TRBV29-1 | 15 | TRBD2 | TGCAGCGTAGCCGGGACTAGAAGCTCCTACAATGAGCAGTTCTTC | CSVAGTRSSYNEQFF
TRBJ2-2 | . | TRBV6-1 | 13 | . | TGTGCCATCCGGGAGTCGGGCACCGGGGAGCTGTTTTTT | CAIRESGTGELFF
TRBJ1-1 | . | TRBV7-3 | 15 | TRBD1 | TGTGCCAGCAGAACTGACAGGGCTCAGAACACTGAAGCTTTCTTT | CASRTDRAQNTEAFF
TRBJ1-5 | . | TRBV10-1 | 18 | . | TGCGCCAGCAGTGACCCCTCCACAGAGGGGGATAGCAATCAGCCCCAGCATTTT | CASSDPSTEGDSNQPQHF
TRBJ2-7 | . | TRBV6-5 | 16 | TRBD1 | TGTGCCAGCAGTTACCAACAGGGGGTACGATCCTACGAGCAGTACTTC | CASSYQQGVRSYEQYF
TRBJ1-2 | few | TRBV5-8 | 17 | . | TGTGCCAGCAGACCGGACGCGCGGATAGGGGCTAACTATGGCTACACCTTC | CASRPDARIGANYGYTF
TRBJ2-7 | . | TRBV4-1 | 19 | TRBD2 | TGCGCCAGCAGCCAGAGGGGGGCGGGAGGGCCGAGCACAGGGTACGAGCAGTACTTC | CASSQRGAGGPSTGYEQYF
TRBJ2-7 | . | TRBV6-5 | 13 | . | TGTGCCAGCAGTACGGAGCGGAGCTACGAGCAGTACTTC | CASSTERSYEQYF
TRBJ2-1 | . | TRBV5-4 | 13 | TRBD1 | TGTGCCAGCAGCATAGGACAGGGCAATGAGCAGTTCTTC | CASSIGQGNEQFF
TRBJ1-1 | . | TRBV9 | 13 | TRBD1 | TGTGCCAGCAGCCATACAGGGGTCACTGAAGCTTTCTTT | CASSHTGVTEAFF
TRBJ2-1 | . | TRBV28 | 15 | TRBD2 | TGTGCCAGCAGGGGCCCTAGCGGGGGATACAATGAGCAGTTCTTC | CASRGPSGGYNEQFF
TRBJ2-1 | . | TRBV2 | 16 | TRBD2 | TGTGCCAGCAGTGAATACAGCGGGAGAACGGCTAATGAGCAGTTCTTC | CASSEYSGRTANEQFF
TRBJ2-1 | . | TRBV5-1 | 14 | . | TGCGCCAGCAGCTTGGGGCAGGGTTACAATGAGCAGTTCTTC | CASSLGQGYNEQFF
TRBJ2-3 | . | TRBV4-1 | 14 | . | TGCGCCAGCAGCCAAGTCCCAATCACAGATACGCAGTATTTT | CASSQVPITDTQYF
TRBJ1-1 | . | TRBV29-1 | 16 | . | TGCAGCGCTCAATTACCGGAGGGACTAGGAGGAACTGAAGCTTTCTTT | CSAQLPEGLGGTEAFF
TRBJ1-1 | once | TRBV18 | 15 | TRBD1 | TGTGCCAGCTCACCATTGACAGGGGCCAACACTGAAGCTTTCTTT | CASSPLTGANTEAFF
TRBJ2-3 | . | TRBV6-1 | 18 | TRBD2 | TGTGCCAGCAGTGATCCTTACCGGTCTAGCGGATTCACAGATACGCAGTATTTT | CASSDPYRSSGFTDTQYF
TRBJ1-4 | few | TRBV11-3 | 16 | . | TGTGCCAGCAGCTTACGGACTACTTCAACTAATGAAAAACTGTTTTTT | CASSLRTTSTNEKLFF
TRBJ2-5 | . | TRBV18 | 14 | . | TGTGCCAGCTCACCAATCTCAGGGCAAGAGACCCAGTACTTC | CASSPISGQETQYF
TRBJ2-5 | . | TRBV28 | 14 | TRBD1 | TGTGCCAGCAGTCAGATGGCAGGGGGAGAGACCCAGTACTTC | CASSQMAGGETQYF
TRBJ2-5 | . | TRBV7-9 | 14 | TRBD2 | TGTGCCAGCAGCTTACTAGCGGGCCAAGAGACCCAGTACTTC | CASSLLAGQETQYF
TRBJ1-1 | . | TRBV13 | 14 | . | TGTGCCAGCAGCGGCCGCCAGGGCGGAACTGAAGCTTTCTTT | CASSGRQGGTEAFF
TRBJ2-3 | . | TRBV7-8 | 15 | . | TGTGCCAGCAGCTTCACTAGCAGAAGCACAGATACGCAGTATTTT | CASSFTSRSTDTQYF
TRBJ2-6 | . | TRBV28 | 15 | . | TGTGCCAGCAGTCTCAGGGGTCCCGGGGCCAACGTCCTGACTTTC | CASSLRGPGANVLTF
TRBJ1-2 | . | TRBV7-9 | 13 | TRBD1 | TGTGCCAGCAGCTTAGCAACAGGGGACGGCTACACCTTC | CASSLATGDGYTF
TRBJ2-1 | . | TRBV2 | 16 | TRBD2 | TGTGCCAGCAGTGAAAAACTAGCGGGAGTCGACAATGAGCAGTTCTTC | CASSEKLAGVDNEQFF
TRBJ1-1 | few | TRBV7-8 | 14 | TRBD1 | TGTGCCAGCAGCGAACGGGACAGTTCCACTGAAGCTTTCTTT | CASSERDSSTEAFF
TRBJ2-7 | once | TRBV10-3 | 15 | TRBD2 | TGTGCCATCAGTGGGGGCGGGACTAACTCCTACGAGCAGTACTTC | CAISGGGTNSYEQYF
TRBJ2-1 | . | TRBV29-1 | 14 | . | TGCAGCGTTGGGGGGCCGTCGGCCTACAATGAGCAGTTCTTC | CSVGGPSAYNEQFF
TRBJ2-3 | once | TRBV11-2 | 15 | TRBD2 | TGTGCCAGCAGCCCGGGGGGAAATCACAGGGATACGCAGTATTTT | CASSPGGNHRDTQYF
TRBJ2-7 | . | TRBV27 | 17 | TRBD2 | TGTGCCAGCAGTCCGCGACTAGCGGGAGGGCCTTTGTACGAGCAGTACTTC | CASSPRLAGGPLYEQYF
TRBJ1-2 | . | TRBV5-1 | 15 | . | TGCGCCAGCAGCGTTCTCGGGCAGGGGTTTTATGGCTACACCTTC | CASSVLGQGFYGYTF
TRBJ1-1 | . | TRBV7-2 | 15 | . | TGTGCCAGCAGCCTGGCGACAGCAATGAACACTGAAGCTTTCTTT | CASSLATAMNTEAFF
TRBJ2-3 | . | TRBV7-2 | 15 | . | TGTGCCAGCAGCCCTATAGGACAGTCCACAGATACGCAGTATTTT | CASSPIGQSTDTQYF
TRBJ2-7 | . | TRBV5-1 | 19 | . | TGCGCCAGCAGCCAAAATTCCTTTCGGGATTGGGAAGCGGCCTACGAGCAGTACTTC | CASSQNSFRDWEAAYEQYF
TRBJ1-2 | once | TRBV18 | 13 | . | TGTGCCAGCTCACTGACAGGAAACTATGGCTACACCTTC | CASSLTGNYGYTF
TRBJ1-1 | . | TRBV7-9 | 16 | TRBD1 | TGTGCCAGCAGCTACCCCAGGGACAGGGGAGCCACTGAAGCTTTCTTT | CASSYPRDRGATEAFF
TRBJ1-2 | once | TRBV21-1 | 16 | . | TGTTGGAATCGGTACCTCCGAGGAGGGGTGGACTATGGCTACACCTTC | CWNRYLRGGVDYGYTF
TRBJ2-7 | . | TRBV6-5 | 14 | TRBD2 | TGTGCCAGCAGTTACTCGGCGGGAGGCTACGAGCAGTACTTC | CASSYSAGGYEQYF
TRBJ2-7 | . | TRBV21-1 | 14 | . | TGTGCCAGCAGCAAGGCAGGGGGCCCCTACGAGCAGTACTTC | CASSKAGGPYEQYF
TRBJ1-4 | . | TRBV28 | 20 | . | TGTGCCAGCAGTTTATTCCAACGCGAAATCCGACTGCTCCATGTCGAAAAACTGTTTTTT | CASSLFQREIRLLHVEKLFF
TRBJ1-2 | . | TRBV30 | 12 | TRBD1 | TGTGCCTGGACCGCAGGGGGCTACGGCTACACCTTC | CAWTAGGYGYTF
TRBJ1-2 | . | TRBV11-3 | 13 | . | TGTGCCAGCAGCGTAGCAGGGATCTATGGCTACACCTTC | CASSVAGIYGYTF
TRBJ2-7 | . | TRBV18 | 14 | . | TGTGCCAGCTCACCCCTTGTGAGTACCCACGAGCAGTACTTC | CASSPLVSTHEQYF
TRBJ2-3 | . | TRBV4-3 | 15 | . | TGCGCCAGCAGCCAAGAGGGTTGGAGTACAGATACGCAGTATTTT | CASSQEGWSTDTQYF
TRBJ1-3 | . | TRBV7-2 | 13 | . | TGTGCCAGCACCCCCAGGCTTACAAACACCATATATTTT | CASTPRLTNTIYF
TRBJ1-1 | . | TRBV6-5 | 15 | . | TGTGCCAGCAGTTACTCAAGGGGTGAACGCACTGAAGCTTTCTTT | CASSYSRGERTEAFF
TRBJ2-5 | . | TRBV5-1 | 15 | . | TGCGCCAGCTCCCGGGTAGGGGACAACGGGGAGACCCAGTACTTC | CASSRVGDNGETQYF
TRBJ1-2 | . | TRBV5-1 | 15 | . | TGCGCCAGCAGCTTGGGCGACGGACAGAACTATGGCTACACCTTC | CASSLGDGQNYGYTF